This note documents a single T cell receptor beta chain sequence. The V end lost 1 base, the J end lost 1 base, and 10 bases lay between the germline ends. The CDR3 covers 15 residues. Germline assignment: CDR1 SNHLY and CDR2 FYNNEI. Synthetically made TCR analog templates were put into each PCR as spikes. Assay: immunoSEQ multiplex PCR; the TCRdb copy retains only in-frame clones and omits some. The sample contains 50,000 or so clones, around 84% of which appear only once. This sample stems from a study of PD-L1 blockade in urothelial cancer. Study-wide context: At 3 weeks (second dose) and 6 weeks after starting treatment, blood was analyzed.

The time point here: pretreatment peripheral blood. The chain joins TRBV2 to TRBJ1-1; D not certain. The sequence derives from a man aged 55-75 years with urothelial cancer. Sequencing was performed on PBMCs, taken around atezolizumab (anti-PD-L1) treatment. The CDR3: CASSEGTRENTEAFF. CDR3 coding DNA: TGTGCCAGCAGTGAAGGGACGAGGGAGAACACTGAAGCTTTCTTT. The variable domain in full, completed from reference TRBV2 and TRBJ1-1, reads EPEVTQTPSHQVTQMGQEVILRCVPISNHLYFYWYRQILGQKVEFLVSFYNNEISEKSEIFDDQFSVERPDGSNFTLKIRSTKLEDSAMYFCASSEGTRENTEAFFGQGTRLTVV.